Listed below are T cell receptor beta chains from one sample, sequenced in a study of blood T cell repertoires in COVID-19. TCRdb's table, derived via immunoSEQ multiplex PCR, lists solely in-frame clones and lacks some. The sample yields some 250,000 clones, 86% seen once. The sequencing input was peripheral blood. These receptors were taken from a man older than 75 with acute or convalescent COVID-19. CDR3s include the opening cysteine and the closing phenylalanine or tryptophan. A D gene is named only where the DNA matches it firmly. A clone size is listed for some rows: how often the clone was seen (once, few, many), or a class if it is expanded.

CDR3 protein	CDR3 DNA	D gene	V gene	J gene	clone size
CASRDRQGAGYGYTF	TGTGCCAGCAGAGACAGGCAGGGGGCAGGCTATGGCTACACCTTC	TRBD1	TRBV27	TRBJ1-2	.
CSVERSGGRYEQYF	TGCAGCGTTGAAAGGTCGGGGGGTAGATACGAGCAGTACTTC	TRBD2	TRBV29-1	TRBJ2-7	.
CASSHGTGGEQYF	TGCGCCAGCAGCCATGGGACAGGGGGCGAGCAGTACTTC	TRBD1	TRBV4-3	TRBJ2-7	.
CAARPGLVGSDTQYF	TGTGCCGCTCGGCCCGGACTTGTGGGTTCAGATACGCAGTATTTT	.	TRBV10-3	TRBJ2-3	.
CASSLGGGTEAFF	TGTGCCAGCAGCCTCGGGGGGGGCACTGAAGCTTTCTTT	.	TRBV3-1/TRBV3-2	TRBJ1-1	once
CSVDRGGPSYEQYF	TGCAGCGTAGACCGCGGGGGGCCCTCCTACGAGCAGTACTTC	TRBD2	TRBV29-1	TRBJ2-7	.
CASSSPTGGETQYF	TGTGCCAGCAGCTCCCCGACAGGGGGGGAGACCCAGTACTTC	TRBD1	TRBV7-9	TRBJ2-5	.
CASSAPTDHLWNEQFF	TGTGCCAGCAGCGCCCCGACAGACCACTTGTGGAATGAGCAGTTCTTC	.	TRBV7-8	TRBJ2-1	.
CASSGGQGTSSYEQYF	TGTGCCAGCAGTGGTGGACAGGGAACGAGCTCCTACGAGCAGTACTTC	TRBD1	TRBV6-1	TRBJ2-7	.
CASSLTGGAGNSPLHF	TGCGCCAGCAGTTTAACAGGGGGTGCGGGGAATTCACCCCTCCACTTT	TRBD1	TRBV5-1	TRBJ1-6	.
CASSILGQGSYEQYF	TGTGCCAGTAGTATCTTGGGACAGGGATCCTACGAGCAGTACTTC	TRBD1	TRBV19	TRBJ2-7	.
CASSPYHGVDRVHEQYF	TGTGCCAGCAGCCCCTATCACGGGGTTGACAGGGTCCACGAGCAGTACTTC	TRBD1	TRBV3-1/TRBV3-2	TRBJ2-7	once
CASGGEVRDTQYF	TGTGCCAGCGGGGGGGAAGTCAGGGATACGCAGTATTTT	TRBD2	TRBV3-1/TRBV3-2	TRBJ2-3	.
CASSESHLGGTQYF	TGTGCCAGCAGTGAGTCCCACTTGGGGGGTACGCAGTATTTT	.	TRBV6-1	TRBJ2-3	.
CASSLTQGNQPQHF	TGTGCCAGCAGCTTAACACAGGGCAATCAGCCCCAGCATTTT	.	TRBV7-9	TRBJ1-5	.
CASSSSGQGKQYF	TGTGCCAGCAGCTCATCGGGACAGGGGAAGCAGTACTTC	TRBD1	TRBV7-2	TRBJ2-7	.
CASRSPGGSNQPQHF	TGTGCCAGTAGGTCCCCCGGGGGAAGCAATCAGCCCCAGCATTTT	.	TRBV19	TRBJ1-5	few
CASSLSRDRVYEQYF	TGCGCCAGCAGCTTGAGCCGGGACAGGGTTTACGAGCAGTACTTC	TRBD1	TRBV5-1	TRBJ2-7	.
CASSARTGATQPQHF	TGTGCCAGCAGTGCACGCACAGGGGCGACTCAGCCCCAGCATTTT	TRBD1	TRBV28	TRBJ1-5	.
CASSTSGQGTPSRPASYGYTF	TGTGCCAGCAGTACCTCAGGACAGGGAACACCTTCCCGTCCGGCCTCCTATGGCTACACCTTC	TRBD1	TRBV6-2/TRBV6-3	TRBJ1-2	.
CAITGTSAYNEQFF	TGTGCCATCACCGGGACTAGCGCCTACAATGAGCAGTTCTTC	TRBD2	TRBV10-3	TRBJ2-1	.
CASSHDRGEAFF	TGTGCCAGCAGCCACGATCGAGGTGAAGCTTTCTTT	.	TRBV7-3	TRBJ1-1	.
CASSRGTSTYEQYF	TGTGCCAGCAGCCGAGGGACTTCCACCTACGAGCAGTACTTC	.	TRBV4-2	TRBJ2-7	few
CASSRQGPDTQYF	TGTGCCAGCAGCAGACAGGGGCCAGATACGCAGTATTTT	TRBD1	TRBV7-2	TRBJ2-3	.
CASSEGQGAGELFF	TGTGCCAGCAGCGAGGGACAGGGAGCCGGGGAGCTGTTTTTT	TRBD1	TRBV7-9	TRBJ2-2	.
CASSLVGQGGTGELFF	TGTGCCAGCAGCTTAGTGGGACAGGGAGGTACCGGGGAGCTGTTTTTT	TRBD1	TRBV7-8	TRBJ2-2	.
CASSRTGQLLAELFF	TGTGCCAGCAGCAGGACAGGACAATTGTTAGCTGAACTGTTTTTT	TRBD1	TRBV5-6	TRBJ1-4	.
CASSSRQGGSGNTIYF	TGTGCCAGCAGTTCCCGACAGGGGGGCTCTGGAAACACCATATATTTT	TRBD1	TRBV6-5	TRBJ1-3	.
CASSLTSGLYNEQFF	TGTGCCAGCAGCCTGACTAGCGGTCTATACAATGAGCAGTTCTTC	TRBD2	TRBV3-1/TRBV3-2	TRBJ2-1	.
CASSPGGAANYGYTF	TGTGCCAGCAGCCCGGGGGGGGCCGCTAACTATGGCTACACCTTC	.	TRBV5-4	TRBJ1-2	.
CASSLGVNEAFF	TGTGCCAGCAGCTTAGGCGTAAACGAAGCTTTCTTT	.	TRBV7-8	TRBJ1-1	.
CASKFSAGHTQYF	TGTGCCAGCAAATTTTCGGCGGGACATACGCAGTATTTT	.	TRBV28	TRBJ2-3	.